This T cell receptor beta chain was sequenced during a study of long-term antiretroviral therapy in people with HIV. Findings of the study overall: Across all time points, the repertoire was dominated by clones that expanded before ART.

Survey level was the resolution at which the v3.0 immunoSEQ assay ran. Assay: immunoSEQ multiplex PCR; the TCRdb copy retains only in-frame clones and omits some. The data hold 20,000 or so clones, with around 80% observed a single time. About this clone: The antigen remains undetermined.

J gave up 4 bases and V 6 bases, and 4 bases lay outside the gene matches. The CDR3 loop spans 13 amino acids. Germline V gene sequence: CDR1 SQVTM, CDR2 ANQGSEA. The rearrangement uses TRBV29-1 and TRBJ1-4, with 8 positions matching TRBD1. This receptor was identified in a woman aged 45-65 years with HIV. The sequencing here drew on unsorted PBMCs, taken 0.5 years before starting antiretroviral therapy. CDR3 bases: TGCAGCGTGTTTGGACAGGGTAATGAAAAACTGTTTTTT. Translated: CSVFGQGNEKLFF.